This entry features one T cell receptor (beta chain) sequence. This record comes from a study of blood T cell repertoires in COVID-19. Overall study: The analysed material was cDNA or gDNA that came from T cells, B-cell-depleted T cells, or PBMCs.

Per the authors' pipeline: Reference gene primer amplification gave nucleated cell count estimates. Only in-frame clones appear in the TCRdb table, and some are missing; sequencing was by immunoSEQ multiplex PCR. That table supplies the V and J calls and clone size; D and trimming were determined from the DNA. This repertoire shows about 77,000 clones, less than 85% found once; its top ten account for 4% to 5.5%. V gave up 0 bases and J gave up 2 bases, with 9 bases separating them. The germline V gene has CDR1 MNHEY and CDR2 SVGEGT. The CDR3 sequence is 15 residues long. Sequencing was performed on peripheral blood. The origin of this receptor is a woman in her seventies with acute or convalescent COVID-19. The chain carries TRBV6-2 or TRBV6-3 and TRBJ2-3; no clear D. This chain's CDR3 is CASSYSHFPTDTQYF. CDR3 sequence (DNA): TGTGCCAGCAGTTACTCGCACTTCCCCACAGATACGCAGTATTTT.